The source of this T cell receptor beta chain is a study of cytomegalovirus exposure and HLA in healthy donors. General study findings and limits: It emerged from a later analysis that several of the most significant clusters appeared to be linked to common viral pathogens. Researchers counted about 150 TCR beta chains as cytomegalovirus-associated. A later analysis linked around 15,000 TCR beta sequences to HLA alleles at 0.05 false discovery rate.

PCR was performed using 60 Vbeta and 13 Jbeta primers. Original analysis: A follow-up analysis tallied around 80 million unique TCR beta chains, roughly 11 million shared. The repertoire was sequenced with immunoSEQ multiplex PCR; TCRdb's copy has only in-frame clones and lacks some. V and J calls and clone size are those listed in that table; D and trimming were worked out from the DNA. The data contain around 190,000 clones, roughly 80% of them seen just once; the ten biggest clones take up roughly 3%. Comments on this clone: No antigen is known for it.

J lost 3 bases, V lost 4 bases, and 8 bases had no gene match. CDR1 SGHDN and CDR2 FVKESK come from the germline V gene. This CDR3 spans 16 amino acids. V is TRBV14 and J is TRBJ2-5; 10 nucleotides line up with TRBD1. Material: PBMCs. The sequence derives from a woman aged 25-40 years in good health and CMV-seronegative. This CDR3 reads CASSLLRGQGEETQYF. The CDR3, as DNA: TGTGCCAGCAGCCTTCTGCGCGGACAGGGGGAAGAGACCCAGTACTTC.